The 31 T cell receptor beta chains in this list originate from one sample, sequenced in a study of shared clonotypes between healthy human individuals. This table comes from immunoSEQ multiplex PCR, and its TCRdb copy is limited to in-frame clones, with some not included. The top ten clones hold 0.13% of a sample with 2 million or so clones, over 85% of them seen once. The sequenced material came from naive CD4+ T cells sorted from blood. Subset specified: CD45RA+ positively selected. These receptors were collected from a young man in good health.

Concerning this clone itself: The same CDR3 is also encoded by other DNA sequences in this sample. The chain employs TRBV6-1 and TRBJ1-2, with 7 nucleotides matching TRBD1. Germline V gene data show CDR1 as MNHNS and CDR2 as SASEGT. J gave up 3 bases and V 4 bases, and 2 bases lay outside the gene matches. This CDR3 spans 13 amino acids. In DNA form, the CDR3 reads TGTGCCAGCAGTGGCACAGGGGACTATGGCTACACCTTC. Protein sequence: CASSGTGDYGYTF.

This clone appeared once. Other nucleotide sequences from this sample produce the same CDR3. The chain is built from TRBV7-9 and TRBJ2-5; D unresolved. V was shortened by 7 bases and J by 5 bases, with 8 bases between the two germline ends. Germline V gene lookup returns CDR1 SEHNR and CDR2 FQNEAQ (reference sequence). The CDR3 is 11 residues long. The chain's CDR3 is CASTLQETQYF. The CDR3 region has the DNA TGTGCCAGCACCCTTCAGGAGACCCAGTACTTC.

The gene calls are TRBV7-2 and TRBJ2-7; the D gene is possibly TRBD1 (5 bases). This CDR3 region has 13 residues. CDR1 and CDR2 (germline): SGHTA, FQGNSA. Trimming removed 1 base from V and 6 bases from J, with 10 bases in between. CDR3 residues: CASSLGGNVEQYF. CDR3 in DNA: TGTGCCAGCAGCTTAGGGGGCAATGTCGAGCAGTACTTC.

The rearrangement links TRBV30 to TRBJ2-2; a weak D match, TRBD1 (6 bases). The CDR3 totals 14 residues. In germline, CDR1 is GTSNPN, CDR2 SVGIG (reference sequence). Deletions cut 3 bases from V and 3 bases from J, with 11 bases between. The CDR3 spells CAWRAGADTGELFF. As DNA, the CDR3 is TGTGCCTGGAGGGCAGGGGCGGACACCGGGGAGCTGTTTTTT.

The chain combines TRBV2 with TRBJ1-1; tentatively, D is TRBD1 (6 bases). The V and J ends lost 6 bases and 0 bases respectively, with 14 bases between them. The CDR3 consists of 15 residues. CDR1 and CDR2 (germline): SNHLY, FYNNEI. The CDR3 bases are TGTGCCAGCAGCGGGGCACAGGGCCTGAACACTGAAGCTTTCTTT. Translating it yields CASSGAQGLNTEAFF.

V usage is TRBV5-6 and J usage is TRBJ2-7, with a possible D match to TRBD1 (5 bases). Looked up from germline, CDR1 is SGHDT and CDR2 is YYEEEE. This CDR3 is built from 15 residues. Trimming removed 0 bases at V and 3 bases at J, with 13 bases between. CDR3: CASSLAGPRGYEQYF. For the CDR3, the DNA is TGTGCCAGCAGCTTGGCAGGGCCCAGAGGCTACGAGCAGTACTTC.

The chain links TRBV7-9 to TRBJ2-7; 7 bases match TRBD1. Losses at the gene ends were 5 bases for V and 2 bases for J; bases not matched to a gene: 6. This CDR3 is built from 14 residues. Germline CDR1 is SEHNR and CDR2 is FQNEAQ (reference sequence). The CDR3 sequence is CASSGPGQPYEQYF. The CDR3 nucleotides read TGTGCCAGCAGCGGACCGGGACAGCCCTACGAGCAGTACTTC. Full variable domain (remainder filled in from reference TRBV7-9 and TRBJ2-7): DTGVSQNPRHKITKRGQNVTFRCDPISEHNRLYWYRQTLGQGPEFLTYFQNEAQLEKSRLLSDRFSAERPKGSFSTLEIQRTEQGDSAMYLCASSGPGQPYEQYFGPGTRLTVT.

The chain recombines TRBV28 with TRBJ1-3, with D possibly being TRBD1 (5 bases). The ends were cut back, 1 base at V and 0 bases at J, with 10 bases in the middle. The CDR3 sequence is 16 residues long. In germline, CDR1 is MDHEN, CDR2 SYDVKM. This chain's CDR3 is CASSLYGAISGNTIYF. CDR3 nucleotide sequence: TGTGCCAGCAGTTTATATGGGGCCATCTCTGGAAACACCATATATTTT.

The rearrangement joins TRBV4-1 to TRBJ1-4, with no clear D. CDR1 and CDR2 (germline): MGHRA, YSYEKL. The CDR3 covers 14 residues. V was clipped by 6 bases and J by 1 base, with 9 bases between them. The CDR3 loop reads CASRRVGTNEKLFF. CDR3 nucleotide sequence: TGCGCCAGCAGAAGGGTGGGAACTAATGAAAAACTGTTTTTT.

This clone was counted once. This chain links TRBV9 with TRBJ2-1, with D possibly matching TRBD2 (6 bases). CDR1 and CDR2 (germline): SGDLS, YYNGEE. The CDR3 spans 15 residues. V lost 5 bases to trimming and J lost 0 bases, with 12 bases between them. The CDR3 region has the DNA TGTGCCAGCAGTAGTGACGGGAGCTCCTACAATGAGCAGTTCTTC. Amino acid sequence: CASSSDGSSYNEQFF.

The rearrangement uses TRBV6-5 and TRBJ1-2; D remains ambiguous. The CDR3 loop spans 13 amino acids. Trimming took 2 bases from V and 3 from J, leaving 7 bases between them. Germline V CDR1 and CDR2: MNHEY, SVGAGI. CDR3: CASSYGRYYGYTF. In DNA form, the CDR3 reads TGTGCCAGCAGTTACGGAAGATACTATGGCTACACCTTC.

This chain uses TRBV5-1 with TRBJ1-4; D gene ambiguous. The CDR3 length is 19 residues. Trimming cost V 2 bases and J 2 bases, with 22 bases left between them. Germline CDR1 SGHRS, CDR2 YFSETQ. The CDR3 region is CASSFSGPGVLGTNEKLFF. The CDR3 nucleotides are TGCGCCAGCAGCTTTTCCGGGCCGGGAGTGTTGGGGACTAATGAAAAACTGTTTTTT. Using reference TRBV5-1 and TRBJ1-4 for the parts outside the CDR3, the full variable domain is KAGVTQTPRYLIKTRGQQVTLSCSPISGHRSVSWYQQTPGQGLQFLFEYFSETQRNKGNFPGRFSGRQFSNSRSEMNVSTLELGDSALYLCASSFSGPGVLGTNEKLFFGSGTQLSVL.

V is TRBV18 and J is TRBJ2-4, with D possibly being TRBD1 (5 bases). The CDR3 covers 19 residues. Germline V CDR1 and CDR2: KGHSH, LQKENI. V was trimmed by 2 bases and J by 0 bases, leaving 20 bases between them. DNA for the CDR3: TGTGCCAGCTCACCATTCCCGTCGTTTGACAGCCAAGCCAAAAACATTCAGTACTTC. This translates into CASSPFPSFDSQAKNIQYF.

This sequence joins TRBV4-1 and TRBJ2-1; TRBD1 matches 8 bases. With V trimmed by 0 bases and J by 7 bases, 2 bases remained unmatched. The CDR3 is made up of 14 amino acids. Germline V gene sequence: CDR1 MGHRA, CDR2 YSYEKL. The CDR3 coding sequence is TGCGCCAGCAGCCAAGACAGGGACAGGAATGAGCAGTTCTTC. Its protein product is CASSQDRDRNEQFF.

The V gene is TRBV30, the J gene TRBJ1-1; D is uncertain. The CDR3 runs to 10 residues. The germline V gene encodes CDR1 GTSNPN and CDR2 SVGIG (reference sequence). Trimming removed 2 bases from V and 8 bases from J, with 6 bases in between. CDR3: CAWSREEAFF. The DNA of the CDR3 is TGTGCCTGGAGTAGGGAGGAAGCTTTCTTT.

The genes are TRBV7-8 and TRBJ2-7; TRBD1 agrees at 7 bases. The germline gives CDR1 SGHVS, CDR2 FQNEAQ. The CDR3 covers 14 residues. With 5 bases clipped from V and 5 bases from J, the junction kept 9 bases outside the gene matches. CDR3 nucleotides: TGTGCCAGCAGCCCACGTGACAGGGTAAACGAGCAGTACTTC. As protein: CASSPRDRVNEQYF.

The rearrangement links TRBV7-9 to TRBJ1-2; D remains ambiguous. Trimming took off 5 bases at V and 8 bases at J, with 12 bases between the two ends. CDR3 length: 12 residues. CDR1 SEHNR and CDR2 FQNEAQ come from the germline V gene (reference sequence). This CDR3 is CASSRDVRGYTF. DNA for the CDR3: TGTGCCAGCAGCCGAGACGTACGGGGCTACACCTTC.

This chain joins TRBV5-4 and TRBJ1-4; possible D gene TRBD1, 5 bases. This CDR3 contains 15 residues. CDR1 and CDR2 (germline): SGHNT, YYREEE (reference sequence). V was cut by 4 bases and J by 3 bases, with 13 bases left in between. CDR3 sequence: CASSPPGSANEKLFF. The CDR3 nucleotides are TGTGCCAGCAGCCCACCAGGGTCCGCTAATGAAAAACTGTTTTTT.

The chain carries TRBV5-1 and TRBJ1-5; D ambiguous. The CDR3 is 13 residues long. CDR1 is SGHRS, CDR2 YFSETQ, per germline. V was cut by 4 bases and J by 6 bases, with 11 bases left in between. CDR3 protein: CASSPMGTQPQHF. The CDR3 coding sequence is TGCGCCAGCAGCCCGATGGGCACTCAGCCCCAGCATTTT.

The chain is built from TRBV5-1 and TRBJ2-2; a possible D gene is TRBD2 (5 bases). CDR1 is SGHRS, CDR2 YFSETQ, per germline. Trimming stripped 1 base from V and 6 bases from J, with 13 bases between. The CDR3 runs 15 residues. CDR3 region: CASSLSRDLAGELFF. CDR3 bases: TGCGCCAGCAGCTTGTCCCGGGATCTAGCCGGGGAGCTGTTTTTT.

The rearrangement links TRBV9 to TRBJ2-2, with 9 bases aligning to TRBD1. Germline values: CDR1 SGDLS, CDR2 YYNGEE. The CDR3 covers 17 residues. The V gene end was trimmed by 3 bases and the J gene end by 8 bases; junction bases not matched to a gene: 14. CDR3 sequence: CASSATQGQGVEGELFF. In DNA, the CDR3 is TGTGCCAGCAGCGCCACACAGGGACAGGGTGTAGAAGGGGAGCTGTTTTTT.

In DNA form, the CDR3 reads TGTGCCATCAGTGACAACACCGCCTCCTACGAGCAGTACTTC. This gives the protein CAISDNTASYEQYF. This chain uses TRBV10-3 with TRBJ2-7; the D is unclear. V dropped 3 bases and J dropped 0 bases, with 9 bases sitting between them. Germline CDR1 is ENHRY and CDR2 is SYGVKD. This CDR3 comprises 14 residues.

The chain couples TRBV15 to TRBJ1-1; 10 bases fit TRBD1. Trimming cost V 5 bases and J 3 bases; bases outside gene matches: 6. The CDR3 spans 15 residues. Looked up from germline, CDR1 is LNHNV and CDR2 is YYDKDF (reference sequence). Here the CDR3 DNA reads TGTGCCACCAGCGGGGCCGGACAGGGGGACACTGAAGCTTTCTTT. It encodes CATSGAGQGDTEAFF.

The chain combines TRBV11-2 with TRBJ2-7; maybe TRBD1 (6 bases). V shed 6 bases and J shed 5 bases, with 14 bases lying between them. The CDR3 is 13 residues long. CDR1 is SGHAT and CDR2 is FQNNGV in the germline V gene. The CDR3 here is CASRDTGKHEQYF. Written as DNA, the CDR3 is TGTGCCAGCAGAGACACAGGGAAGCACGAGCAGTACTTC.

This clone was seen more than once but under ten times. V is TRBV5-1 and J is TRBJ1-1, with 8 bases matching TRBD1. CDR3 length: 15 residues. J gave up 3 bases and V 4 bases, and 8 bases lay outside the gene matches. Germline CDR1 and CDR2: SGHRS and YFSETQ. In DNA form, the CDR3 reads TGCGCCAGCAGCCCAGGGGGCGCGATGGACACTGAAGCTTTCTTT. Residues: CASSPGGAMDTEAFF.

The V call is TRBV5-4, the J call TRBJ2-1; 7 positions match TRBD2. Looked up from germline, CDR1 is SGHNT and CDR2 is YYREEE (reference sequence). Germline trimming cut 0 bases from V and 8 bases from J; bases unmatched to any gene: 5. CDR3 length: 14 residues. In DNA, the CDR3 is TGTGCCAGCAGCTTGGGCGGGAGATACTATGAGCAGTTCTTC. It yields the protein CASSLGGRYYEQFF.

The chain has TRBV7-3 and TRBJ2-7; 8 nucleotides align to TRBD2. The V segment lost 0 bases and the J segment 7 bases; nucleotides outside the gene matches: 14. CDR1 and CDR2 from the germline V gene are SGHTA and FQGTGA. The CDR3 totals 17 residues. Here the CDR3 DNA reads TGTGCCAGCAGCTTAACGACCGGGACTAGAGGAGGAGGAGAGCAGTACTTC. It translates to CASSLTTGTRGGGEQYF.

The chain combines TRBV28 with TRBJ1-1, with D unresolved. Per germline, CDR1 MDHEN and CDR2 SYDVKM. This CDR3 region has 11 residues. Trimming cost V 8 bases and J 8 bases, with 12 bases left between them. CDR3 sequence: CASGSNYEAFF. The CDR3 DNA reads as TGTGCCAGCGGGTCTAACTACGAAGCTTTCTTT.

J is TRBJ1-5 and V is TRBV6-5, with 9 bases fitting TRBD1. The junction had 3 bases not matched to a gene; V was cut back by 5 bases and J by 4 bases. CDR1 and CDR2 (germline): MNHEY, SVGAGI. This CDR3 is built from 14 residues. CDR3 DNA: TGTGCCAGCAGTCAGGGACAGGGAAATCAGCCCCAGCATTTT. Protein sequence: CASSQGQGNQPQHF.

The gene calls are TRBV5-4 and TRBJ1-1, with 7 nucleotides matching TRBD1. The ends lost 0 bases at V and 0 bases at J; junction bases unmatched: 2. CDR3 length equals 15 residues. Germline CDR1 is SGHNT and CDR2 is YYREEE (reference sequence). The CDR3 bases are TGTGCCAGCAGCTTGGCGGGACAGTTGAACACTGAAGCTTTCTTT. Protein product: CASSLAGQLNTEAFF. Full variable domain (missing parts from reference TRBV5-4 and TRBJ1-1): ETGVTQSPTHLIKTRGQQVTLRCSSQSGHNTVSWYQQALGQGPQFIFQYYREEENGRGNFPPRFSGLQFPNYSSELNVNALELDDSALYLCASSLAGQLNTEAFFGQGTRLTVV.

This clone has more than one count but fewer than ten. This same CDR3 is encoded by further DNA sequences in the sample. The J gene is TRBJ2-1, the V gene TRBV5-1; D perhaps matches TRBD2 (5 bases). V was pared by 0 bases and J by 7 bases, with 5 bases between. The germline V gene encodes CDR1 SGHRS and CDR2 YFSETQ. CDR3 size: 12 residues. The CDR3 DNA sequence: TGCGCCAGCAGCTTGGGAGGGAATGAGCAGTTCTTC. Encoded protein: CASSLGGNEQFF.